These 9 T cell receptor beta chains share one sample of origin, sequenced in a study of CD8 T cells in Susac syndrome. cDNA came from around 0.5 to 1 ug RNA primed by random hexamers. TCRdb reprocessed the immunoSEQ multiplex PCR reads via MiXCR and lists one record per CDR3 protein. This sample yields about 200,000 distinct CDR3 sequences, of which around 95% are seen a single time; just over 0.08% belongs to the top ten. Sequencing used CD4+ T cells from PBMCs. These TCRs come from a human donor with multiple sclerosis.

J is TRBJ1-4 and V is TRBV11-1; 7 bases fit TRBD1. The ends lost 4 bases at V and 8 bases at J; junction bases unmatched: 7. Per the germline V gene, CDR1 is SGHAT and CDR2 is FQDESV (reference sequence). The CDR3 is 14 residues long. This chain's CDR3 is CASSYRGSEEKLFF. In nucleotides, the CDR3 is TGTGCCAGCAGCTACAGGGGATCGGAGGAAAAACTGTTTTTT.

The J gene is TRBJ2-7, the V gene TRBV7-2, with a tentative D call TRBD2 (5 bases). Germline values: CDR1 SGHTA, CDR2 FQGNSA. Trimming removed 4 bases from V and 3 bases from J, with 13 bases in between. The length of the CDR3 is 14 residues. CDR3 residues: CASSWLRRSYEQYF. In nucleotides, the CDR3 is TGTGCCAGCAGCTGGCTCCGGAGGAGCTACGAGCAGTACTTC.

The genes are TRBV29-1 and TRBJ2-2, with D perhaps TRBD2 (5 bases). This CDR3 contains 14 residues. Germline CDR1 and CDR2: SQVTM and ANQGSEA. The V and J ends lost 4 bases and 0 bases respectively, with 9 bases between them. CDR3 amino acids: CSVVLGSNTGELFF. Written as DNA, the CDR3 is TGCAGCGTTGTACTAGGATCGAACACCGGGGAGCTGTTTTTT.

V usage is TRBV19 and J usage is TRBJ2-3, with 7 bases aligning to TRBD2. The ends lost 3 bases at V and 1 base at J; junction bases unmatched: 4. The CDR3 is 15 residues long. Germline V gene lookup returns CDR1 LNHDA and CDR2 SQIVND (reference sequence). In DNA form, the CDR3 reads TGTGCCAGTAGTATCGATGGGGGGGGCACAGATACGCAGTATTTT. Translated: CASSIDGGGTDTQYF.

The chain recombines TRBV28 with TRBJ1-1; D is possibly TRBD1 (6 bases). This CDR3 spans 15 amino acids. CDR1 MDHEN and CDR2 SYDVKM come from the germline V gene. With 3 bases removed from V and 1 base from J, the gap between germline ends came to 12 bases. This chain's CDR3 is CASSFRGRGNTEAFF. The DNA for the CDR3 is TGTGCCAGCAGTTTCCGGGGGCGCGGGAACACTGAAGCTTTCTTT.

This sequence joins TRBV20-1 and TRBJ2-5, with 7 bases matching TRBD2. CDR1 is DFQATT, CDR2 SNEGSKA, per germline (reference sequence). The junction had 5 bases not matched to a gene; V was cut back by 3 bases and J by 1 base. The CDR3 totals 14 residues. CDR3 region: CSARPAGVQETQYF. In DNA, the CDR3 is TGCAGTGCTAGGCCCGCGGGGGTCCAAGAGACCCAGTACTTC.

V is TRBV9 and J is TRBJ1-3; a possible D gene is TRBD1 (6 bases). The CDR3 covers 15 residues. The germline V gene has CDR1 SGDLS and CDR2 YYNGEE. Deletions cut 2 bases from V and 2 bases from J, with 11 bases between. The CDR3 region is CASSVGGSAGNTIYF. In DNA, the CDR3 is TGTGCCAGCAGCGTCGGGGGCAGTGCTGGAAACACCATATATTTT.

The rearrangement joins TRBV30 to TRBJ1-3; D unresolved. CDR3 length equals 12 residues. Germline assignment: CDR1 GTSNPN and CDR2 SVGIG (reference sequence). Trimming pared 4 bases from V and 4 bases from J, leaving 8 bases between. The CDR3 DNA is TGTGCCTGGAACTCATACGGAAACACCATATATTTT. This sequence encodes CAWNSYGNTIYF.

This clonotype occurred once. The chain links TRBV18 to TRBJ1-1; TRBD1 matches at 9 bases. V was pared by 0 bases and J by 5 bases, with 7 bases of the junction left unmatched. Germline V gene lookup returns CDR1 KGHSH and CDR2 LQKENI. The CDR3 contains 16 residues. The CDR3 is CASSPPGQGPATEAFF. The CDR3 bases are TGTGCCAGCTCACCACCGGGACAGGGCCCGGCGACTGAAGCTTTCTTT.